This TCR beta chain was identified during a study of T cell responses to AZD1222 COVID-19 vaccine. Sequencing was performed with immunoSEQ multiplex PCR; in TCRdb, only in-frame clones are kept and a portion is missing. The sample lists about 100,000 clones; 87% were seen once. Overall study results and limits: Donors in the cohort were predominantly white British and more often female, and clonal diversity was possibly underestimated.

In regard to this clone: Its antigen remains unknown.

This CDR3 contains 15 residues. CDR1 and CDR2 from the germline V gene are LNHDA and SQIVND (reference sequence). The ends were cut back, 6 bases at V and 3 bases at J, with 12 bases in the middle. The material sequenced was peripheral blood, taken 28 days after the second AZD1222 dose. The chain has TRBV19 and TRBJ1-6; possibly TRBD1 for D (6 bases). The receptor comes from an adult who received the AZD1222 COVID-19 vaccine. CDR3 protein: CASREQGNYNSPLHF. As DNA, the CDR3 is TGTGCCAGTAGGGAACAGGGAAACTATAATTCACCCCTCCACTTT.